The clone carrying this TCR beta chain came up once. Its antigen is undetermined. Noted time point: peripheral blood 6 weeks after treatment start. Locally advanced or metastatic urothelial carcinoma was diagnosed in the patients. Trimming took off 0 bases at V and 4 bases at J, with 7 bases between the two ends. Per the germline V gene, CDR1 is SGHKS and CDR2 is YYEKEE (reference sequence). This CDR3 has 13 residues. The entry originates in a study of PD-L1 blockade in urothelial cancer. Study-wide context: Blood gave a median about 150,000 T cells.

Study-wide results and limits: Having blood TCR clonality under the median before treatment predicted better survival.

The investigators introduced synthetic TCR analog templates into each PCR as spikes. TCRdb keeps only in-frame clones here, not all; method: immunoSEQ multiplex PCR. This table has approximately 93,000 clones, roughly 85% appearing once. The rearrangement uses TRBV5-5 and TRBJ2-5; no clear D gene. Here the sequenced sample was PBMCs, taken around atezolizumab (anti-PD-L1) treatment. The sequence came from a man in his 70s with urothelial cancer. In DNA form, the CDR3 reads TGTGCCAGCAGCTTGGAGCTCGCAGAGACCCAGTACTTC. Its protein product is CASSLELAETQYF.